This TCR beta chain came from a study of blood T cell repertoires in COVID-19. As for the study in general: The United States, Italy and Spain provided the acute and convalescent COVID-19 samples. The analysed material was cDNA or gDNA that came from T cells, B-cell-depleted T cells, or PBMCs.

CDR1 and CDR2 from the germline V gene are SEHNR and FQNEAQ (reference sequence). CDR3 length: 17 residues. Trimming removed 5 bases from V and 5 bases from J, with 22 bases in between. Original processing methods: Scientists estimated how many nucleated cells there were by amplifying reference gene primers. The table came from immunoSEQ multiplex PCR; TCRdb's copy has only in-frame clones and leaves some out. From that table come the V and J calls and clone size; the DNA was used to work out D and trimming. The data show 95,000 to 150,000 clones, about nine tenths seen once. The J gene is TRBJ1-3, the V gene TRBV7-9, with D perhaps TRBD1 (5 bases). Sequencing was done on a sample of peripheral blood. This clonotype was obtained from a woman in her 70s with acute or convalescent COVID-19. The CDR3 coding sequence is TGTGCCAGCAGCACCCCCGGGACTCCTCTGTCTCGAAACACCATATATTTT. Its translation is CASSTPGTPLSRNTIYF. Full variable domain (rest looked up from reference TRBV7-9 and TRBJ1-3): DTGVSQNPRHKITKRGQNVTFRCDPISEHNRLYWYRQTLGQGPEFLTYFQNEAQLEKSRLLSDRFSAERPKGSFSTLEIQRTEQGDSAMYLCASSTPGTPLSRNTIYFGEGSWLTVV.